One sample yielded the 21 T cell receptor beta chains listed below, sequenced in a study of cytomegalovirus exposure and HLA in healthy donors. The PCR made use of 60 Vbeta and 13 Jbeta primers. Assay used: immunoSEQ multiplex PCR; TCRdb lists only in-frame clones, some missing. Of around 180,000 clones in the sample, over 60% are singletons; the top ten hold about 1.6%. Material for sequencing was PBMCs. These receptors were collected from a girl aged 10-17 years in good health and CMV-seronegative.

On this clone itself: Other nucleotide sequences from this sample produce the same CDR3. The rearrangement joins TRBV5-1 to TRBJ1-4; tentative D call: TRBD1 (6 bases). Germline assignment: CDR1 SGHRS and CDR2 YFSETQ. The CDR3 consists of 14 residues. V dropped 0 bases and J dropped 5 bases, with 8 bases sitting between them. DNA of the CDR3: TGCGCCAGCAGCTTGGGGCAGGGGAATGAAAAACTGTTTTTT. Amino acid sequence: CASSLGQGNEKLFF.

The gene calls are TRBV5-6 and TRBJ2-2; D is possibly TRBD2 (5 bases). Trimming pared 2 bases from V and 5 bases from J, leaving 10 bases between. CDR3 size: 14 residues. Germline assignment: CDR1 SGHDT and CDR2 YYEEEE. The CDR3 sequence is CASSFGRGTGELFF. The DNA of the CDR3 is TGTGCCAGCAGCTTCGGACGGGGAACCGGGGAGCTGTTTTTT.

The V and J genes are TRBV12-5 and TRBJ1-5; TRBD1 agrees at 7 bases. Trimming removed 6 bases from V and 7 bases from J; junction bases left unmatched: 6. The germline V gene has CDR1 LGHNT and CDR2 FRNRAP. The CDR3 covers 13 residues. Here the CDR3 reads CASGQTGMQPQHF. CDR3 coding DNA: TGTGCTAGTGGACAGACAGGGATGCAGCCCCAGCATTTT. The entire variable domain, with the rest obtained from reference TRBV12-5 and TRBJ1-5, is as follows: DARVTQTPRHKVTEMGQEVTMRCQPILGHNTVFWYRQTMMQGLELLAYFRNRAPLDDSGMPKDRFSAEMPDATLATLKIQPSEPRDSAVYFCASGQTGMQPQHFGDGTRLSIL.

This chain joins TRBV2 and TRBJ2-1; D call uncertain. This CDR3 has 14 residues. CDR1 is SNHLY, CDR2 FYNNEI, per germline. V was trimmed by 4 bases and J by 3 bases, leaving 10 bases between them. CDR3 bases: TGTGCCAGCAGTGGGTCAGGATTCTACAATGAGCAGTTCTTC. Translation gives CASSGSGFYNEQFF. The full variable domain, with the rest looked up from reference TRBV2 and TRBJ2-1, is EPEVTQTPSHQVTQMGQEVILRCVPISNHLYFYWYRQILGQKVEFLVSFYNNEISEKSEIFDDQFSVERPDGSNFTLKIRSTKLEDSAMYFCASSGSGFYNEQFFGPGTRLTVL.

This clone was detected a few times. The chain links TRBV6-1 to TRBJ2-2, with TRBD1 matching 7 bases. With 6 bases clipped from V and 7 bases from J, the junction kept 11 bases outside the gene matches. This CDR3 spans 15 amino acids. Germline-derived CDR1 and CDR2 are MNHNS and SASEGT. CDR3 sequence reads: CASSPDRQGYGELFF. The CDR3, as DNA: TGTGCCAGCAGCCCGGACCGACAGGGTTACGGGGAGCTGTTTTTT.

This rearrangement joins TRBV29-1 to TRBJ1-2, with D perhaps TRBD1 (5 bases). This CDR3 is 14 amino acids long. Trimming pared 5 bases from V and 0 bases from J, leaving 13 bases between. Germline-derived CDR1 and CDR2 are SQVTM and ANQGSEA. The CDR3 sequence is CSVSGGAANYGYTF. CDR3 nucleotide sequence: TGCAGCGTTTCGGGAGGGGCGGCTAACTATGGCTACACCTTC.

The J gene is TRBJ2-2, the V gene TRBV27, with D tentatively TRBD2 (6 bases). V was clipped by 6 bases and J by 6 bases, with 14 bases between them. This CDR3 spans 14 amino acids. Germline V gene sequence: CDR1 MNHEY, CDR2 SMNVEV (reference sequence). The CDR3 is CASSQAGGSGELFF. The CDR3 DNA follows: TGTGCCAGCAGCCAGGCTGGGGGGTCCGGGGAGCTGTTTTTT.

The genes are TRBV2 and TRBJ2-6, with TRBD2 as a possible D gene (6 bases). V lost 11 bases to trimming and J lost 0 bases, with 11 bases between them. This CDR3 has 14 amino acids. CDR1 and CDR2 from the germline V gene are SNHLY and FYNNEI. For the CDR3, the DNA is TGTGCCGGGCGGGGAAACTCTGGGGCCAACGTCCTGACTTTC. Translating it yields CAGRGNSGANVLTF.

This clone showed up just a few times. This chain joins TRBV29-1 and TRBJ1-1; perhaps TRBD1 as D (5 bases). The CDR3 has 13 amino acids. From germline, CDR1 is SQVTM and CDR2 ANQGSEA. V gave up 3 bases and J gave up 3 bases, with 11 bases separating them. CDR3 sequence (DNA): TGCAGCGTTGATTCGACAGCAGACACTGAAGCTTTCTTT. Amino acid sequence: CSVDSTADTEAFF.

This clone has only one observation. Other DNA sequences in the sample encode the same CDR3. The chain recombines TRBV30 with TRBJ2-7, with a possible D match to TRBD1 (6 bases). CDR3 length equals 12 residues. Trimming took 0 bases from V and 3 from J, leaving 6 bases between them. CDR1 is GTSNPN, CDR2 SVGIG, per germline (reference sequence). CDR3 nucleotide sequence: TGTGCCTGGAGTGTAGGGGGCTACGAGCAGTACTTC. Its protein product is CAWSVGGYEQYF.

V gene TRBV25-1 combines with J gene TRBJ1-5; 9 nucleotides agree with TRBD1. V gave up 8 bases and J gave up 4 bases; unmatched junction bases: 3. Germline assignment: CDR1 MGHDK and CDR2 SYGVNS. CDR3 size: 13 residues. The CDR3 coding sequence is TGTGCCAGCGGGGACAGGGCAAATCAGCCCCAGCATTTT. This sequence encodes CASGDRANQPQHF.

This sequence joins TRBV7-3 and TRBJ1-6; possibly TRBD1 for D (6 bases). Per the germline V gene, CDR1 is SGHTA and CDR2 is FQGTGA. The germline V and J ends were trimmed by 5 bases and 10 bases, with 18 bases remaining between them. The CDR3 contains 15 residues. Here the CDR3 DNA reads TGTGCCAGCAGCCTTGGACAGCGAGATGACTCACCCCTCCACTTT. It encodes CASSLGQRDDSPLHF. The variable domain in full, with the rest retrieved from reference TRBV7-3 and TRBJ1-6, is GAGVSQTPSNKVTEKGKYVELRCDPISGHTALYWYRQSLGQGPEFLIYFQGTGAADDSGLPNDRFFAVRPEGSVSTLKIQRTERGDSAVYLCASSLGQRDDSPLHFGNGTRLTVT.

This chain connects TRBV27 to TRBJ1-2, with a tentative D call TRBD1 (5 bases). The CDR3 has 13 residues. V was cut by 4 bases and J by 8 bases, with 14 bases left in between. Germline CDR1 MNHEY, CDR2 SMNVEV (reference sequence). Written as DNA, the CDR3 is TGTGCCAGCAGTTCCGGGGGTCCCGTCGGCTACACCTTC. It specifies CASSSGGPVGYTF.

The chain recombines TRBV15 with TRBJ2-7; a weak D match, TRBD2 (6 bases). Germline V gene sequence: CDR1 LNHNV, CDR2 YYDKDF (reference sequence). The CDR3 length is 18 residues. The V end was cut by 3 bases, the J end by 2 bases, with 23 bases between. The CDR3 DNA reads as TGTGCCACCAGCAGGAAGAGGTCCCCTTTCGGGGGAGCCTACGAGCAGTACTTC. This codes for CATSRKRSPFGGAYEQYF.

The chain combines TRBV11-3 with TRBJ2-1, with D perhaps matching TRBD2 (6 bases). V was clipped by 5 bases and J by 15 bases, with 20 bases between them. CDR3 length: 13 amino acids. Germline V gene lookup returns CDR1 SGHNT and CDR2 YENEEA. CDR3 DNA sequence: TGTGCCAGCAGCCCGCCTGAGGGCGGGGAGGCGTTCTTC. Encoded protein: CASSPPEGGEAFF.

The gene calls are TRBV27 and TRBJ2-1; 14 positions agree with TRBD2. This CDR3 comprises 15 residues. V dropped 6 bases and J dropped 6; count of bases not matched to a gene: 4. The germline CDR1 and CDR2 sequences are MNHEY and SMNVEV (reference sequence). The DNA of the CDR3 is TGTGCCAGCAGCCTGACTAGCGGGGGGGCCAATGAGCAGTTCTTC. Amino acid sequence: CASSLTSGGANEQFF.

The chain is built from TRBV19 and TRBJ2-1; 11 nucleotides match TRBD2. CDR1 is LNHDA, CDR2 SQIVND, per germline (reference sequence). This CDR3 comprises 15 residues. J lost 8 bases, V lost 5 bases, and 8 bases had no gene match. This CDR3 is CASSLAGGLIDEQFF. CDR3 DNA sequence: TGTGCCAGTAGTTTAGCGGGGGGGCTTATCGATGAGCAGTTCTTC.

The chain has TRBV19 and TRBJ1-1, with D unresolved. This CDR3 has 14 residues. Trimming removed 7 bases at V and 8 bases at J, with 20 bases between. Germline V gene sequence: CDR1 LNHDA, CDR2 SQIVND (reference sequence). The CDR3 protein is CASNSMRGQAEAFF. The CDR3 DNA reads as TGTGCCAGTAACTCCATGCGAGGGCAGGCCGAAGCTTTCTTT.

The chain has TRBV5-1 and TRBJ2-5, with 8 bases fitting TRBD2. This CDR3 has 14 amino acids. Germline V gene sequence: CDR1 SGHRS, CDR2 YFSETQ. Germline trimming cut 7 bases from V and 3 bases from J; bases unmatched to any gene: 8. CDR3 in amino acids: CASARTSSEETQYF. The CDR3 DNA reads as TGCGCCAGCGCCCGGACTAGCAGTGAAGAGACCCAGTACTTC.

A few counts support this clone. The chain is built from TRBV15 and TRBJ1-1, with a weak D call TRBD1 (5 bases). The germline V gene has CDR1 LNHNV and CDR2 YYDKDF (reference sequence). This CDR3 has 17 amino acids. Between the trimmed V and J ends, which lost 1 base and 0 bases, there was a span of 15 bases. CDR3 sequence reads: CATSRGARRQMNTEAFF. In DNA form, the CDR3 reads TGTGCCACCAGCAGAGGGGCGCGGAGACAGATGAACACTGAAGCTTTCTTT. Drawing the rest from reference TRBV15 and TRBJ1-1, the complete variable domain is DAMVIQNPRYQVTQFGKPVTLSCSQTLNHNVMYWYQQKSSQAPKLLFHYYDKDFNNEADTPDNFQSRRPNTSFCFLDIRSPGLGDTAMYLCATSRGARRQMNTEAFFGQGTRLTVV.

The rearrangement joins TRBV19 to TRBJ1-6, with TRBD1 as a possible D gene (5 bases). Germline lookup yields CDR1 LNHDA and CDR2 SQIVND (reference sequence). The CDR3 totals 15 residues. Trimming removed 9 bases at V and 8 bases at J, with 20 bases between. For the CDR3, the DNA is TGTGCCAGCCGTTTGTCCTGGCAGGGTGATTCACCCCTCCACTTT. Its translation is CASRLSWQGDSPLHF.